The next 14 T cell receptor beta chains were all read from a single sample in a study of post-analysis software for immune sequencing data (dated by TCRdb to the mid-2010s). Their antigens remain unidentified. General findings and caveats noted by the study authors: Four or five TRBV segments, including TRBV5-6, TRBV5-1 and TRBV20-1, were significantly more frequent in patients than controls.

Library preparation was by PCR. Instrument used: Illumina HiSeq 2500. To reduce PCR and sequencing biases, unique molecular identifiers were incorporated into the TCR beta cDNA libraries. Through fastp at Q25 and MiXCR, TCRdb rebuilt clones from the public reads, retaining in-frame beta chains. Duplicate CDR3 protein sequences are folded into a single record with the most common DNA and genes. The sample contains approximately 570,000 distinct CDR3 sequences, 40% to 50% of them found a single time. The ten largest make up 1.5% to 2% of the sample. Material for sequencing was blood. The origin of the receptors is a girl aged 5-17 years with multiple sclerosis.

V gene TRBV5-1 combines with J gene TRBJ2-1; D possibly matches TRBD1 or TRBD2 (5 bases each). CDR3 size: 15 residues. Germline V gene sequence: CDR1 SGHRS, CDR2 YFSETQ. The V and J ends lost 6 bases and 8 bases respectively, with 21 bases between them. The CDR3 sequence is CASTAGAPLDDEQFF. The CDR3 DNA is TGCGCCAGCACCGCCGGGGCCCCCCTGGACGATGAGCAGTTCTTC.

This rearrangement joins TRBV6-1 to TRBJ1-6; possible D gene TRBD1, 6 bases. This CDR3 has 16 residues. Per germline, CDR1 MNHNS and CDR2 SASEGT. V dropped 3 bases and J dropped 5 bases, with 14 bases sitting between them. CDR3 DNA sequence: TGTGCCAGCAGTGATAAAGCAGGGGATGATAATTCACCCCTCCACTTT. Its translation: CASSDKAGDDNSPLHF.

This chain joins TRBV12-3 or TRBV12-4 and TRBJ2-2; 13 bases fit TRBD2. This CDR3 is built from 20 residues. Unmatched junction bases numbered 13, after V lost 6 bases and J lost 0 bases. This chain's CDR3 is CASRTTGGLAGAANTGELFF. The CDR3 DNA reads TGTGCCAGCAGAACTACCGGTGGACTAGCGGGGGCCGCGAACACCGGGGAGCTGTTTTTT.

This clonotype was counted only a few times. The chain has TRBV20-1 and TRBJ2-7, with D possibly being TRBD2 (6 bases). The V and J ends lost 6 bases and 0 bases respectively, with 12 bases between them. From germline, CDR1 is DFQATT and CDR2 SNEGSKA (reference sequence). The length of the CDR3 is 13 residues. CDR3 residues: CSAPGVPSYEQYF. CDR3 bases: TGCAGTGCACCGGGGGTTCCCTCCTACGAGCAGTACTTC.

This clonotype showed up just a few times. The rearrangement uses TRBV10-3 and TRBJ1-2, with D perhaps matching TRBD1 (6 bases). V was clipped by 6 bases and J by 4 bases, with 12 bases between them. The germline V gene has CDR1 ENHRY and CDR2 SYGVKD. CDR3 length equals 13 residues. The CDR3 region is CAIRLQGVYGYTF. DNA for the CDR3: TGTGCCATCAGACTACAGGGAGTCTATGGCTACACCTTC.

V gene TRBV5-1 combines with J gene TRBJ1-2, with D possibly TRBD1 on 5 matching bases. The ends were cut back, 2 bases at V and 2 bases at J, with 13 bases in the middle. The germline gives CDR1 SGHRS, CDR2 YFSETQ. CDR3 length: 15 amino acids. The CDR3 is CASSLSPGLNYGYTF. The CDR3, as DNA: TGCGCCAGCAGCTTATCCCCAGGGCTAAACTATGGCTACACCTTC.

This clonotype showed up just a few times. The chain uses TRBV20-1 and TRBJ2-1; the D gene is possibly TRBD2 (6 bases). Trimming removed 5 bases at V and 6 bases at J, with 17 bases between. This CDR3 spans 14 amino acids. CDR1 is DFQATT and CDR2 is SNEGSKA in the germline V gene (reference sequence). CDR3 amino acids: CSARGLLLINEQFF. CDR3 nucleotide sequence: TGCAGTGCTCGAGGACTACTCCTGATCAATGAGCAGTTCTTC.

The chain combines TRBV2 with TRBJ1-1; D uncertain. Trimming stripped 5 bases from V and 6 bases from J, with 25 bases between. CDR1 and CDR2 (germline): SNHLY, FYNNEI. The CDR3 has 17 amino acids. As DNA, the CDR3 is TGTGCCAGCAGTTCACTAAAGGGTCGGCAGCTTACCCCTGAAGCTTTCTTT. It encodes CASSSLKGRQLTPEAFF.

The CDR3 bases are TGTGCCAGCAGCTTATTCCGGGGGGACATGAACACTGAAGCTTTCTTT. Translation: CASSLFRGDMNTEAFF. J is TRBJ1-1 and V is TRBV13; D perhaps matches TRBD1 (6 bases). CDR3 length: 16 residues. The ends were cut back, 2 bases at V and 0 bases at J, with 13 bases in the middle. CDR1 and CDR2 from the germline V gene are PRHDT and FYEKMQ (reference sequence).

This clonotype was observed a few times. The rearrangement links TRBV19 to TRBJ1-2; a weak D match, TRBD1 (5 bases). Germline-derived CDR1 and CDR2 are LNHDA and SQIVND (reference sequence). Between the trimmed V and J ends, which lost 8 bases and 5 bases, there was a span of 12 bases. The CDR3 has 12 residues. The CDR3 DNA is TGTGCCAGTTGGGGGTCAGCTTATGGCTACACCTTC. As protein: CASWGSAYGYTF.

This clonotype has just one count. The V gene is TRBV29-1, the J gene TRBJ2-3; 8 bases line up with TRBD2. CDR3 length equals 12 residues. Germline-derived CDR1 and CDR2 are SQVTM and ANQGSEA. V was pared by 4 bases and J by 8 bases, with 5 bases of the junction left unmatched. The CDR3 region is CSVAPAGGTQYF. DNA for the CDR3: TGCAGCGTTGCCCCCGCGGGGGGTACGCAGTATTTT.

The gene calls are TRBV14 and TRBJ1-6, with D possibly matching TRBD1 (5 bases). Trimming shortened V by 5 bases and J by 9 bases, and 14 bases separated the two germline ends. Germline CDR1 is SGHDN and CDR2 is FVKESK. The length of the CDR3 is 14 residues. The CDR3 region is CASSASGGGSPLHF. Written as DNA, the CDR3 is TGTGCCAGCAGCGCCAGTGGCGGGGGTTCACCCCTCCACTTT.

The chain uses TRBV12-3 or TRBV12-4 and TRBJ1-2; the D is unclear. The CDR3 is made up of 13 amino acids. Deletions cut 3 bases from V and 8 bases from J, with 13 bases between. The CDR3 sequence: CASSLWVYCGYTF. The CDR3 region has the DNA TGTGCCAGCAGTTTGTGGGTTTATTGCGGCTACACCTTC.

The rearrangement joins TRBV27 to TRBJ1-5, with D tentatively TRBD1 (6 bases). Germline V gives CDR1 MNHEY, CDR2 SMNVEV (reference sequence). The CDR3 length is 16 residues. Trimming left V 8 bases short and J 0 bases short, with 17 bases between. In DNA form, the CDR3 reads TGTGCCAGCCGACCTCGGGGGCGCGATAGCAATCAGCCCCAGCATTTT. This codes for CASRPRGRDSNQPQHF.